This T cell receptor (beta chain) was found in a study of vaccination effects on CD4 cells after COVID-19. Study findings and constraints: Of the vaccine-induced clones from healthy vaccinees, merely 1 of 255 recognized common cold coronaviruses as well.

Viral peptide pools were used in the ViraFEST assay to expand antigen-specific CD4+ T cells, and sequencing came afterward. Following 10 days of culture, CD4+ T cells were isolated. The healthy vaccine recipients, who had no prior SARS-CoV-2 infection, showed negative nucleocapsid antibodies. Cultivation was performed at roughly 2 million PBMC per well with approximately 10 IU/ml IL-2 and around 10 ug/ml peptides added. Half-medium exchanges with IL-2 medium took place on days 3 and 7. Comments on this clone: Its antigen remains unknown.

Profiling relied on immunoSEQ multiplex PCR, and the TCRdb table lists in-frame clones only, not all of them. The sample shows some 11,000 clones, about 76% of them seen only once. J was trimmed by 1 base and V by 5 bases; bases with no gene match: 11. There are 17 residues in the CDR3. Per the germline V gene, CDR1 is MNHEY and CDR2 is SMNVEV (reference sequence). This specimen was CD4+ T cells from PBMCs cultured with HCoV-229E spike peptides, taken before COVID-19 vaccination. The chain recombines TRBV27 with TRBJ2-7, with TRBD1 matching over 10 bases. The sequence was collected from a human donor who received a COVID-19 vaccine. The chain's CDR3 is CASSKRQGADLSYEQYF. The CDR3 DNA is TGTGCCAGCAGTAAACGACAGGGGGCCGACCTTTCCTACGAGCAGTACTTC.